The text below deals with one T cell receptor (beta chain). The antigen is unknown. These data come from a study of radiation and T cells in renal cell carcinoma. General observations from the study: Top tumor clonotypes rose in blood 2 weeks post-radiation, then contracted.

Germline values: CDR1 SGHDT, CDR2 YYEEEE. V shed 5 bases and J 6 bases; nucleotides not matched to a gene: 5. The CDR3 spans 14 residues. The time point was: blood 2 weeks post-SBRT. The treatment was: 15 Gy SBRT to primary tumor, nephrectomy 4 weeks later. The tumor was a clear cell renal cell carcinoma. Data came from immunoSEQ multiplex PCR; TCRdb stores just in-frame clones and leaves some out. This sample has 100,000 to 150,000 clones, with around 85% found just once. The chain uses TRBV5-6 and TRBJ1-4, with 9 nucleotides matching TRBD1. The TCR sequence derives from a man aged 45-65 years with renal cell carcinoma. Sequencing used blood, obtained from a patient whose treatment included radiotherapy and nephrectomy. The CDR3 DNA reads as TGTGCCAGCAGTACCGGGACAGGGTATGAAAAACTGTTTTTT. Its translation: CASSTGTGYEKLFF.